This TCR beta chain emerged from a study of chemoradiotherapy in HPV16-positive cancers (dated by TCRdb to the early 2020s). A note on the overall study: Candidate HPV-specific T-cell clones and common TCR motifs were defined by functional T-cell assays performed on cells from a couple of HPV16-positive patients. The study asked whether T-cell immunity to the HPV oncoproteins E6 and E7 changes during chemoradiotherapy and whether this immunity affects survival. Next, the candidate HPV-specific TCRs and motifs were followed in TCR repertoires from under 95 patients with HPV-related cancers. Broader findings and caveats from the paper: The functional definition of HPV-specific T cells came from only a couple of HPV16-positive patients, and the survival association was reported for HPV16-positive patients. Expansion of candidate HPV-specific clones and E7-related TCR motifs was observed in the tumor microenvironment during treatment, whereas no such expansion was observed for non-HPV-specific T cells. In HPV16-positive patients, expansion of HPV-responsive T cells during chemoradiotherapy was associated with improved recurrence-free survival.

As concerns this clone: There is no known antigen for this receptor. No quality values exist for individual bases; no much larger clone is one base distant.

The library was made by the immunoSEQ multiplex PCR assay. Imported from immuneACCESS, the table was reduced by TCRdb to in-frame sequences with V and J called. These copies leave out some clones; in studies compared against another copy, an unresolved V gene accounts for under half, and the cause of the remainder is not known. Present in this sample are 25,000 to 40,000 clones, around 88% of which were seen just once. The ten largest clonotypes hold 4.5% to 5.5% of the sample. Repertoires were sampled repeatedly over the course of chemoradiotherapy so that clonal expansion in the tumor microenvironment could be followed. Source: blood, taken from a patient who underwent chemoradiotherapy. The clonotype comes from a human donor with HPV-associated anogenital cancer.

The bases are TGTGCCAGCAGTACTAGCGGGGGCGAGCAGTACTTC. Its coded protein is CASSTSGGEQYF. The rearranged segments are TRBV6-5 and TRBJ2-7; TRBD2 fits 11 bases in the junction. The germline V gene gives CDR1 as MNHEY and CDR2 as SVGAGI. V trim: 5 bases; J trim: 6 bases; unmatched bases: 0. From its cysteine to its phenylalanine, the CDR3 spans 12 amino acids. Only the CDR3 region is kept as DNA, spanning 36 bases read in frame from base 1.